The 7 T cell receptor beta chains reported below all come from one sample, sequenced in a study of metastatic and nonmetastatic thyroid tumors. Prior to thyroid surgery, none of the patients had received any treatment. With MiXCR, TCRdb called clones anew from the PCR reads. This sample has about 7,200 clones, with about 32% found just once. Sequencing was done on a sample of adjacent normal tissue. Receptor source: a female donor with papillary thyroid cancer or a benign thyroid nodule (not recorded which). Some clones in this sample may be carry-over from other donors' samples.

This chain uses TRBV20-1 with TRBJ1-6, with unresolved D. The V and J ends lost 1 base and 8 bases respectively, with 15 bases between them. The length of the CDR3 is 15 residues. Germline CDR1 reads DFQATT; CDR2 reads SNEGSKA (reference sequence). The CDR3, as DNA: TGCAGTGCTAGAGCAACGGGCAGGATAGATTCACCCCTCCACTTT. It yields the protein CSARATGRIDSPLHF.

The chain recombines TRBV6-2 or TRBV6-3 with TRBJ2-1; a possible D gene is TRBD1 (6 bases). Trimming cost V 5 bases and J 8 bases, with 10 bases left between them. Germline assignment: CDR1 MNHEY and CDR2 SVGEGT. CDR3 length: 12 amino acids. CDR3 sequence reads: CASSQGHYEQFF. In nucleotides, the CDR3 is TGTGCCAGCAGTCAGGGACACTATGAGCAGTTCTTC.

The rearrangement uses TRBV7-9 and TRBJ2-7; the match to TRBD1 covers 8 bases. Per the germline V gene, CDR1 is SEHNR and CDR2 is FQNEAQ (reference sequence). The CDR3 length is 15 residues. V was clipped by 3 bases and J by 5 bases; unmatched bases: 9. The CDR3 here is CASSFRGRTVDEQYF. In DNA form, the CDR3 reads TGTGCCAGCAGCTTCAGGGGGCGAACGGTCGACGAGCAGTACTTC. The full variable domain, rest sourced from reference TRBV7-9 and TRBJ2-7, is DTGVSQNPRHKITKRGQNVTFRCDPISEHNRLYWYRQTLGQGPEFLTYFQNEAQLEKSRLLSDRFSAERPKGSFSTLEIQRTEQGDSAMYLCASSFRGRTVDEQYFGPGTRLTVT.

The chain employs TRBV2 and TRBJ2-5, with TRBD1 matching 9 bases. The assigned J gene may be wrong: the sequence end matches TRBJ2-1 better. In germline, CDR1 is SNHLY, CDR2 FYNNEI. The CDR3 spans 17 residues. The CDR3, as DNA: TGTGCCAGCACTGTAGGGTGGTGGGGACAGGGTCTCAATGAGCAGTTCTTC. Amino acids: CASTVGWWGQGLNEQFF.

This clone appeared a few times. The chain has TRBV20-1 and TRBJ2-3; D is perhaps TRBD2 (6 bases). The CDR3 is 13 residues long. Germline CDR1 DFQATT, CDR2 SNEGSKA (reference sequence). The V gene lost 6 bases and the J gene lost 2 bases, with 12 bases spanning the gap. In DNA, the CDR3 is TGCAGTGCCGCCGGGACTCTCACAGATACGCAGTATTTT. Residues: CSAAGTLTDTQYF.

The chain couples TRBV6-5 to TRBJ1-2; tentatively, D is TRBD1 (5 bases). Per the germline V gene, CDR1 is MNHEY and CDR2 is SVGAGI. V gave up 2 bases and J gave up 7 bases, with 11 bases separating them. The CDR3 contains 13 residues. CDR3 nucleotide sequence: TGTGCCAGCAGTTACGGCAGGGAGGGTGGCTACACCTTC. Its translation is CASSYGREGGYTF.

The table lists this clone with a few counts. The chain couples TRBV12-3 or TRBV12-4 to TRBJ2-3; TRBD2 matches 10 bases. Trimming took 3 bases from V and 3 from J; bases not matched to a gene: 6. The CDR3 extends over 16 amino acids. The CDR3 sequence: CASSFLAGDRTDTQYF. CDR3 bases: TGTGCCAGCAGTTTTCTAGCGGGAGATAGGACAGATACGCAGTATTTT.